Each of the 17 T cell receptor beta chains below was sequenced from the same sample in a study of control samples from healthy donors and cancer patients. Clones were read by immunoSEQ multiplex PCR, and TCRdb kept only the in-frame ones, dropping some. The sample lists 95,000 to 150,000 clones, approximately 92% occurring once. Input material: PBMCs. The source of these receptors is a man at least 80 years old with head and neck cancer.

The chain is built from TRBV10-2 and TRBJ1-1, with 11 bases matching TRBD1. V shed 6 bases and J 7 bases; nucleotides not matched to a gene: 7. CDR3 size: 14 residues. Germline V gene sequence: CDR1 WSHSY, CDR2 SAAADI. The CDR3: CASSHGTGGGEAFF. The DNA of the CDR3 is TGCGCCAGCAGCCACGGGACAGGGGGTGGTGAAGCTTTCTTT.

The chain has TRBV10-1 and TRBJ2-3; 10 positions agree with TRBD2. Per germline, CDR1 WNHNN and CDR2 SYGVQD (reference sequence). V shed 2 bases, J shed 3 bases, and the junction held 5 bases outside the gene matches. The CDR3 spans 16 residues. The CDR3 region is CASSEVAGGRTDTQYF. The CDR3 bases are TGCGCCAGCAGTGAGGTAGCGGGGGGCCGGACAGATACGCAGTATTTT.

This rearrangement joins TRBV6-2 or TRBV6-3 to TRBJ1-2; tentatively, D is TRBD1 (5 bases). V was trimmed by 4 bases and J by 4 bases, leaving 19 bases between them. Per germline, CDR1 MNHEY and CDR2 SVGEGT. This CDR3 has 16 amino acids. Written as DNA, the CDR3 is TGTGCCAGCAGTTCCCGGTGGCAGGGCTCCAGCTATGGCTACACCTTC. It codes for CASSSRWQGSSYGYTF.

CDR3 protein: CASSSRGVGFNEQFF. The CDR3 DNA reads TGTGCCAGCAGCTCTCGGGGGGTGGGTTTCAATGAGCAGTTCTTC. The chain is built from TRBV11-3 and TRBJ2-1; 7 bases agree with TRBD2. The CDR3 is made up of 15 amino acids. Trimming cost V 4 bases and J 6 bases; bases outside gene matches: 9. CDR1 and CDR2 (germline): SGHNT, YENEEA.

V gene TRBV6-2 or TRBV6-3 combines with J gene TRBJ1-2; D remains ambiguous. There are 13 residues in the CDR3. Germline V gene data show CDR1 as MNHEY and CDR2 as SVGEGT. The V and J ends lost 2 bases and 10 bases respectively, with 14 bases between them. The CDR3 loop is CASSYPWTLDYTF. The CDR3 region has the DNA TGTGCCAGCAGTTACCCTTGGACCCTGGACTACACCTTC.

The CDR3 protein is CASSPRGAGGNGYTF. The CDR3, as DNA: TGTGCCAGCAGCCCGAGAGGGGCAGGGGGGAATGGCTACACCTTC. The chain has TRBV7-6 and TRBJ1-2; TRBD1 matches 7 bases. Germline loops: CDR1 SGHVS, CDR2 FNYEAQ. The trim removed 5 bases at V and 6 bases at J, leaving 12 bases unmatched. The length of the CDR3 is 15 residues.

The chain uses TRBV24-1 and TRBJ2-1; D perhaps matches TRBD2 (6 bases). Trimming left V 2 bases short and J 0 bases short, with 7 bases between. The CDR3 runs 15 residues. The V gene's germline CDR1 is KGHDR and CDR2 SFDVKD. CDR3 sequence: CATSDSGVSYNEQFF. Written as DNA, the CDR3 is TGTGCCACCAGTGATTCGGGGGTCTCCTACAATGAGCAGTTCTTC.

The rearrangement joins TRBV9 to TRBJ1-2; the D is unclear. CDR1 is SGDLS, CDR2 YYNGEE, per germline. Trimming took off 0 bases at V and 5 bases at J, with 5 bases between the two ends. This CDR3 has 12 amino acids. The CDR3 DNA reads TGTGCCAGCAGCGTAGAACAGTATGGCTACACCTTC. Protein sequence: CASSVEQYGYTF. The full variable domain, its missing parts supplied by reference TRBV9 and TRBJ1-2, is DSGVTQTPKHLITATGQRVTLRCSPRSGDLSVYWYQQSLDQGLQFLIQYYNGEERAKGNILERFSAQQFPDLHSELNLSSLELGDSALYFCASSVEQYGYTFGSGTRLTVV.

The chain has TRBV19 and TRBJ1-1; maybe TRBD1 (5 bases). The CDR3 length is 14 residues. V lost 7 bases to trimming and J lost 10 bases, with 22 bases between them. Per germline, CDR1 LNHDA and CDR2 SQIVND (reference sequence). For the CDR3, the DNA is TGTGCCAGTATCCCCCCGGGAGGGGCGTCTCCAGCTTTCTTT. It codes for CASIPPGGASPAFF.

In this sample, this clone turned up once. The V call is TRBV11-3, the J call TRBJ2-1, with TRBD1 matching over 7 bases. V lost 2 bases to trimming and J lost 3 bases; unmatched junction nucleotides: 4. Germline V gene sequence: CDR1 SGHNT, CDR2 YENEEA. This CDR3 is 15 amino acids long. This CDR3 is CASSLRTGFYNEQFF. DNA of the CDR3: TGTGCCAGCAGCTTACGGACAGGCTTCTACAATGAGCAGTTCTTC.

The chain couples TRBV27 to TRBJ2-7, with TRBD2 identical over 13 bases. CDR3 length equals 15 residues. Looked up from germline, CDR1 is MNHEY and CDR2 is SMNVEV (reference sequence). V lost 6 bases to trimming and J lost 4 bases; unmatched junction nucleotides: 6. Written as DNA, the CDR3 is TGTGCCAGCAGACTACTAGCGGGAGGGGGGTACGAGCAGTACTTC. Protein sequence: CASRLLAGGGYEQYF.

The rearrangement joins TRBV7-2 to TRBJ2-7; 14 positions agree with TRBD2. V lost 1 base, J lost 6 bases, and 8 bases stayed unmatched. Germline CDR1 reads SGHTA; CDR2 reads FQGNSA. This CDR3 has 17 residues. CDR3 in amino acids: CASSLVVGLAGGGEQYF. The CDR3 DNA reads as TGTGCCAGCAGCTTAGTTGTAGGACTAGCGGGAGGAGGCGAGCAGTACTTC.

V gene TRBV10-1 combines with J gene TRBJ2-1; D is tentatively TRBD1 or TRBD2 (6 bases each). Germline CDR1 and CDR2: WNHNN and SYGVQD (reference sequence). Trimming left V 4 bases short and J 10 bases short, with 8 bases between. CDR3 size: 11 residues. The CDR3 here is CASSVGGEQFF. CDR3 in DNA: TGCGCCAGCAGTGTGGGGGGCGAGCAGTTCTTC.

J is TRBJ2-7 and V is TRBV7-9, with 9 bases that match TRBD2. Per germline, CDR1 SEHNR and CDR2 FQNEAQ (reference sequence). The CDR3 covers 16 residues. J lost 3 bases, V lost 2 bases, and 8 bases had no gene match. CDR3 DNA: TGTGCCAGCAGCTTATTTGGGGCAGCGGGGGGCTACGAGCAGTACTTC. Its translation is CASSLFGAAGGYEQYF.

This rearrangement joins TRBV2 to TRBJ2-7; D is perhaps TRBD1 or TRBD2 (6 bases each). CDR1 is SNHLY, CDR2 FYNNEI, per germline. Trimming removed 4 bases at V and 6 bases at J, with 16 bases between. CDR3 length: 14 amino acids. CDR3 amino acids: CASSGGAFRPEQYF. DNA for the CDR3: TGTGCCAGCAGTGGGGGGGCCTTCCGCCCCGAGCAGTACTTC.

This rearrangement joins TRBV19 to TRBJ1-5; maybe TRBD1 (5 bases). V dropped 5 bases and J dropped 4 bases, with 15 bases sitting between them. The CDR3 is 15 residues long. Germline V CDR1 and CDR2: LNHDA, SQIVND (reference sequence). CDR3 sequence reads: CASSLGTETNQPQHF. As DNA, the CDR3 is TGTGCCAGTAGTCTTGGGACGGAGACTAATCAGCCCCAGCATTTT.

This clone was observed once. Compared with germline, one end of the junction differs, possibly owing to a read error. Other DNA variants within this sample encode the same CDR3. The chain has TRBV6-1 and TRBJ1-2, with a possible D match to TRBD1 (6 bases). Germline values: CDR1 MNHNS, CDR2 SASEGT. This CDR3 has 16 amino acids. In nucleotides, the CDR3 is TGTGCCAGTAGTGAAAGCCGGGACATATATAACTATGGCTACACCTTC. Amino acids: CASSESRDIYNYGYTF.